The 20 T cell receptor beta chains in this list originate from one sample, sequenced in a study of T cell responses to AZD1222 COVID-19 vaccine. Clones were sequenced by immunoSEQ multiplex PCR, and TCRdb holds only the in-frame ones, with some missing. The sample carries some 140,000 clones, approximately 87% recorded once. The sample was peripheral blood, taken on day 0 of MenACWY control vaccination. The receptors shown here come from an adult in good health.

This chain uses TRBV5-6 with TRBJ2-3; D not certain. Germline V gives CDR1 SGHDT, CDR2 YYEEEE. This CDR3 region has 14 residues. Trimming shortened V by 2 bases and J by 3 bases, and 10 bases separated the two germline ends. The CDR3 region has the DNA TGTGCCAGCAGCTTACCACGGGTGACAGATACGCAGTATTTT. Translating gives CASSLPRVTDTQYF.

V and J are TRBV2 and TRBJ1-5; 7 bases are shared with TRBD1. The trim removed 1 base at V and 0 bases at J, leaving 9 bases unmatched. Per the germline V gene, CDR1 is SNHLY and CDR2 is FYNNEI. The CDR3 runs 18 residues. The CDR3 coding sequence is TGTGCCAGCAGTGAAGAACTGACAGGGAGTTATAGCAATCAGCCCCAGCATTTT. This encodes CASSEELTGSYSNQPQHF.

In its sample, this clone was seen a few times. The chain recombines TRBV7-8 with TRBJ2-7, with D possibly TRBD1 on 6 matching bases. V lost 3 bases and J lost 1, with 7 bases in between. Germline-derived CDR1 and CDR2 are SGHVS and FQNEAQ. The CDR3 runs to 13 residues. The CDR3 region is CASSFTGSYEQYF. The CDR3 bases are TGTGCCAGCAGCTTTACAGGGTCCTACGAGCAGTACTTC.

V and J are TRBV10-3 and TRBJ1-4; the D gene is possibly TRBD1 (5 bases). The V gene lost 4 bases and the J gene lost 7 bases, with 16 bases spanning the gap. The CDR3 sequence is 15 residues long. Germline CDR1 and CDR2: ENHRY and SYGVKD. The CDR3 nucleotides read TGTGCCATCAGTGGGGGGGACGGTCCCGGTGAAAAACTGTTTTTT. Its protein product is CAISGGDGPGEKLFF.

Only one count was recorded for this clone. The genes are TRBV27 and TRBJ2-7, with D possibly being TRBD2 (5 bases). Germline V CDR1 and CDR2: MNHEY, SMNVEV (reference sequence). The CDR3 has 14 residues. V was trimmed by 3 bases and J by 4 bases, leaving 13 bases between them. CDR3 bases: TGTGCCAGCAGTTTGGCAGAGGAGGATTACGAGCAGTACTTC. Its protein is CASSLAEEDYEQYF.

V and J are TRBV4-1 and TRBJ2-1, with D perhaps TRBD2 (6 bases). The CDR3 loop spans 14 amino acids. The V end was cut by 0 bases, the J end by 4 bases, with 7 bases between. The germline V gene has CDR1 MGHRA and CDR2 YSYEKL. CDR3 residues: CASSQEGRYNEQFF. The CDR3 bases are TGCGCCAGCAGCCAAGAGGGGAGGTACAATGAGCAGTTCTTC.

V is TRBV7-9 and J is TRBJ1-5, with 10 positions matching TRBD1. The germline V gene encodes CDR1 SEHNR and CDR2 FQNEAQ (reference sequence). The CDR3 length is 15 residues. The V gene end was trimmed by 5 bases and the J gene end by 7 bases; junction bases not matched to a gene: 8. The CDR3 here is CASSSDRGREQPQHF. CDR3 in DNA: TGTGCCAGCAGCAGTGACAGGGGGCGCGAACAGCCCCAGCATTTT.

V usage is TRBV19 and J usage is TRBJ2-3, with TRBD2 matching 8 bases. From germline, CDR1 is LNHDA and CDR2 SQIVND (reference sequence). V dropped 3 bases and J dropped 3; count of bases not matched to a gene: 14. This CDR3 comprises 18 residues. The CDR3 nucleotides are TGTGCCAGTAGTATTCCCCAGGCCCAGCGGGGGTCAACAGATACGCAGTATTTT. It yields the protein CASSIPQAQRGSTDTQYF.

In this sample, this clone turned up once. The V gene is TRBV3-1 (or the pseudogene TRBV3-2), the J gene TRBJ2-7, with 8 positions matching TRBD1. V lost 1 base and J lost 6; bases outside the gene matches: 5. The CDR3 covers 14 residues. Germline lookup yields CDR1 LGHDT and CDR2 YNNKEL (reference sequence). CDR3 nucleotide sequence: TGTGCCAGCAGCCAAGGGTACAGGGGGTCCGAGCAGTACGTC. The encoded protein is CASSQGYRGSEQYV.

The rearrangement joins TRBV28 to TRBJ2-3; TRBD1 matches 10 bases. CDR3 length equals 14 residues. Germline CDR1 and CDR2: MDHEN and SYDVKM. V trimming: 6 bases; J trimming: 6 bases; junction bases outside the gene matches: 6. DNA of the CDR3: TGTGCCAGCAGCCGCCCGGGACAGGGGGATACGCAGTATTTT. It codes for CASSRPGQGDTQYF.

The chain carries TRBV5-1 and TRBJ1-1, with D perhaps TRBD1 (5 bases). The CDR3 consists of 13 residues. Trimming took off 7 bases at V and 5 bases at J, with 15 bases between the two ends. The V gene's germline CDR1 is SGHRS and CDR2 YFSETQ. In DNA form, the CDR3 reads TGCGCCAGCGGACGGCCCGGGGGAACTGAAGCTTTCTTT. Encoded protein: CASGRPGGTEAFF.

The chain has TRBV5-1 and TRBJ1-4; D remains ambiguous. Germline CDR1 reads SGHRS; CDR2 reads YFSETQ. The CDR3 is 13 residues long. V was shortened by 7 bases and J by 0 bases, with 7 bases between the two germline ends. CDR3 bases: TGCGCCAGCGGGTCAGCAACTAATGAAAAACTGTTTTTT. Protein sequence: CASGSATNEKLFF.

The CDR3 coding sequence is TGTGCCTGCCGGGACGTTAATCAGCCCCAGCATTTT. Protein: CACRDVNQPQHF. The gene calls are TRBV6-5 and TRBJ1-5, with a weak D call TRBD1 (5 bases). The ends were cut back, 11 bases at V and 4 bases at J, with 12 bases in the middle. CDR3 size: 12 residues. The germline V gene has CDR1 MNHEY and CDR2 SVGAGI.

Only a few counts were recorded for this clone. V is TRBV3-1 (or the pseudogene TRBV3-2) and J is TRBJ1-6; D perhaps matches TRBD1 (6 bases). Per the germline V gene, CDR1 is LGHDT and CDR2 is YNNKEL (reference sequence). Trimming removed 5 bases from V and 7 bases from J, with 12 bases in between. This CDR3 spans 14 amino acids. CDR3 in DNA: TGTGCCAGCAGCAGGGGGGGCTTGAATTCACCCCTCCACTTT. This sequence encodes CASSRGGLNSPLHF.

The chain recombines TRBV5-6 with TRBJ1-2; D uncertain. This CDR3 region has 15 residues. CDR1 and CDR2 (germline): SGHDT, YYEEEE. The V end was cut by 4 bases, the J end by 0 bases, with 13 bases between. The CDR3 loop reads CASSRRRTANYGYTF. The CDR3 region has the DNA TGTGCCAGCAGCAGAAGACGGACCGCTAACTATGGCTACACCTTC.

This clone has just one count. The chain carries TRBV4-3 and TRBJ1-5; tentatively, D is TRBD1 (5 bases). V gave up 0 bases and J gave up 4 bases, with 13 bases separating them. This CDR3 is 16 amino acids long. The germline V gene encodes CDR1 LGHNA and CDR2 YSLEER. The CDR3: CASSQDRGVRNQPQHF. The CDR3 DNA follows: TGCGCCAGCAGCCAAGACCGGGGGGTGCGAAATCAGCCCCAGCATTTT.

V gene TRBV5-1 combines with J gene TRBJ1-1; D gene ambiguous. Deletions cut 1 base from V and 3 bases from J, with 13 bases between. The germline gives CDR1 SGHRS, CDR2 YFSETQ. The CDR3 length is 15 residues. This CDR3 is CASSLQSRVDTEAFF. The CDR3 DNA sequence: TGCGCCAGCAGCTTGCAAAGTAGGGTGGACACTGAAGCTTTCTTT.

The gene calls are TRBV19 and TRBJ2-2; unclear D gene. The CDR3 has 15 amino acids. Germline V gene sequence: CDR1 LNHDA, CDR2 SQIVND (reference sequence). Trimming stripped 4 bases from V and 4 bases from J, with 13 bases between. The CDR3 DNA reads TGTGCCAGTAGTAACGGTCCCCGGGTCACCGGGGAGCTGTTTTTT. It yields the protein CASSNGPRVTGELFF.

This clone has just a few counts. This chain links TRBV27 with TRBJ2-3; no firm D call. From germline, CDR1 is MNHEY and CDR2 SMNVEV (reference sequence). The germline V and J ends were trimmed by 2 bases and 6 bases, with 12 bases remaining between them. This CDR3 has 14 amino acids. The CDR3 nucleotides are TGTGCCAGCAGTTTAAGTGTTCCCGAGGATACGCAGTATTTT. Protein: CASSLSVPEDTQYF.

The chain combines TRBV12-3 or TRBV12-4 with TRBJ1-3; D gene unclear. The ends were cut back, 5 bases at V and 4 bases at J, with 9 bases in the middle. The CDR3 contains 13 residues. The CDR3 DNA reads as TGTGCCAGCAGTACAGAGTGGGGAAACACCATATATTTT. It translates to CASSTEWGNTIYF.